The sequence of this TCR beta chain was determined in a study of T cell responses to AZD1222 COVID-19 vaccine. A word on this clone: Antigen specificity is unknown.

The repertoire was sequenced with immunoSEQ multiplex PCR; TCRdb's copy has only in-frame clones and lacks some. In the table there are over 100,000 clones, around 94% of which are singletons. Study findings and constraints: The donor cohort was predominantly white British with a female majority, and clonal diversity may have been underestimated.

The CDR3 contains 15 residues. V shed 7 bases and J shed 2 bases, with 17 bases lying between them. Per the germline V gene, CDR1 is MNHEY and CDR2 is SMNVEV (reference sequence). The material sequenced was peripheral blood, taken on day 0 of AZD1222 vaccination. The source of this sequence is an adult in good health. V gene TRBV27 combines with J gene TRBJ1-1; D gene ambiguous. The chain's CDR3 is CASTPLGAGNTEAFF. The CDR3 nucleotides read TGTGCCAGCACCCCCTTAGGAGCAGGAAACACTGAAGCTTTCTTT.